Each of the 16 T cell receptor beta chains below was sequenced from the same sample in a study of Graves' ophthalmopathy and Graves' hyperthyroidism. Researchers took RNA transcripts and amplified TCR beta CDR3 regions from them. After a first-round RT-PCR with HTBI primers, a second-round multiplex PCR was run. One entry per CDR3 protein results from TCRdb running MiXCR on the multiplex PCR reads. Of some 1.1 million distinct CDR3 sequences in the sample, less than 45% were seen once. Source material: peripheral blood or thyroid tissue (not recorded which). The receptors were sampled from an adult man with Graves' hyperthyroidism.

This clonotype has just a few counts. The chain has TRBV7-9 and TRBJ2-3; 7 bases match TRBD2. With 5 bases clipped from V and 2 bases from J, the junction kept 7 bases outside the gene matches. The CDR3 has 15 amino acids. CDR1 SEHNR and CDR2 FQNEAQ come from the germline V gene (reference sequence). This chain's CDR3 is CASSPSSGPTDTQYF. The CDR3 DNA is TGTGCCAGCAGCCCCTCTAGCGGCCCCACAGATACGCAGTATTTT. The full variable domain, in which reference TRBV7-9 and TRBJ2-3 provide the parts outside the CDR3, is DTGVSQNPRHKITKRGQNVTFRCDPISEHNRLYWYRQTLGQGPEFLTYFQNEAQLEKSRLLSDRFSAERPKGSFSTLEIQRTEQGDSAMYLCASSPSSGPTDTQYFGPGTRLTVL.

The CDR3 is CASRRSNRGVEAFF. CDR3 DNA: TGTGCCAGCAGGCGGTCGAATAGGGGGGTTGAAGCTTTCTTT. V gene TRBV6-5 combines with J gene TRBJ1-1; maybe TRBD1 (6 bases). The CDR3 totals 14 residues. Looked up from germline, CDR1 is MNHEY and CDR2 is SVGAGI. The ends were cut back, 6 bases at V and 7 bases at J, with 18 bases in the middle.

In its sample, this clonotype was seen many times. The rearrangement joins TRBV10-3 to TRBJ2-7, with 8 bases lining up with TRBD2. The CDR3 is 12 amino acids. The germline CDR1 and CDR2 sequences are ENHRY and SYGVKD. The V segment lost 10 bases and the J segment 1 base; nucleotides outside the gene matches: 3. CDR3 in DNA: TGTGCCACCCTAGCGGGTTCCTACGAGCAGTACTTC. Protein product: CATLAGSYEQYF.

On this clonotype: It may be a read error: a sequence one base away is much more abundant. The V call is TRBV19, the J call TRBJ2-2; TRBD2 might be the D (6 bases). Germline lookup yields CDR1 LNHDA and CDR2 SQIVND (reference sequence). The CDR3 runs 13 residues. The CDR3 loop reads CASSTGFGGEPFF. CDR3 DNA: TGTGCCAGTAGTACAGGGTTTGGCGGGGAGCCGTTTTTT.

This clonotype was seen only a few times. The rearrangement uses TRBV6-5 and TRBJ1-5, with TRBD1 as a possible D gene (5 bases). Trimming stripped 2 bases from V and 8 bases from J, with 10 bases between. Germline CDR1 and CDR2: MNHEY and SVGAGI. The CDR3 covers 13 residues. CDR3 amino acids: CASSYDRLEPQHF. Written as DNA, the CDR3 is TGTGCCAGCAGTTACGACAGATTAGAGCCCCAGCATTTT.

Note on this clonotype: A junction boundary mismatches the germline segment, possibly from a read error. V gene TRBV6-1 combines with J gene TRBJ1-5; the match to TRBD1 covers 7 bases. The germline gives CDR1 MNHNS, CDR2 SASEGT. The CDR3 loop spans 18 amino acids. The CDR3 DNA sequence: TGTGCCAGCAGTGAAGACAGCTCTGGGGCAGGGGGTTATCAGCCCCGGCATTTT. Translated, it gives CASSEDSSGAGGYQPRHF.

The table lists this clonotype with many counts. V is TRBV19 and J is TRBJ1-5; TRBD1 might be the D (6 bases). CDR3 length: 13 residues. Germline assignment: CDR1 LNHDA and CDR2 SQIVND (reference sequence). Trimming left V 6 bases short and J 6 bases short, with 12 bases between. CDR3 amino acids: CASRDDRTQPQHF. CDR3 in DNA: TGTGCCAGTAGAGATGACAGGACTCAGCCCCAGCATTTT. Full variable domain (rest looked up from reference TRBV19 and TRBJ1-5): DGGITQSPKYLFRKEGQNVTLSCEQNLNHDAMYWYRQDPGQGLRLIYYSQIVNDFQKGDIAEGYSVSREKKESFPLTVTSAQKNPTAFYLCASRDDRTQPQHFGDGTRLSIL.

This clonotype has ten or more counts. The rearrangement uses TRBV9 and TRBJ1-3, with TRBD1 matching 9 bases. The trim removed 3 bases at V and 7 bases at J, leaving 8 bases unmatched. CDR3 length equals 15 residues. From germline, CDR1 is SGDLS and CDR2 YYNGEE. Here the CDR3 DNA reads TGTGCCAGCAGCGAGAACAGGGGGCTTGGGAACACCATATATTTT. Translation gives CASSENRGLGNTIYF. The whole variable domain, filled in from reference TRBV9 and TRBJ1-3, reads DSGVTQTPKHLITATGQRVTLRCSPRSGDLSVYWYQQSLDQGLQFLIQYYNGEERAKGNILERFSAQQFPDLHSELNLSSLELGDSALYFCASSENRGLGNTIYFGEGSWLTVV.

This clonotype was found a few times. J is TRBJ2-6 and V is TRBV4-3, with no clear D. V was pared by 0 bases and J by 8 bases, with 5 bases between. The CDR3 runs to 13 residues. Germline-derived CDR1 and CDR2 are LGHNA and YSLEER. CDR3 in amino acids: CASSQDHPNVLTF. For the CDR3, the DNA is TGCGCCAGCAGCCAAGATCATCCCAACGTCCTGACTTTC.

The J gene is TRBJ2-3, the V gene TRBV2, with D hard to call. The CDR3 runs 13 residues. The germline gives CDR1 SNHLY, CDR2 FYNNEI. Trimming removed 8 bases from V and 3 bases from J, with 12 bases in between. The CDR3 loop is CASVSSVTDTQYF. The CDR3, as DNA: TGTGCCAGCGTATCTTCGGTGACAGATACGCAGTATTTT.

This CDR3 is CASSGPGQGDGYTF. DNA of the CDR3: TGTGCCAGCAGTGGACCGGGACAGGGGGATGGCTACACCTTC. The chain uses TRBV6-5 and TRBJ1-2; 11 nucleotides line up with TRBD1. V lost 5 bases and J lost 6; bases outside the gene matches: 5. The length of the CDR3 is 14 residues. Germline CDR1 is MNHEY and CDR2 is SVGAGI.

The chain uses TRBV7-8 and TRBJ1-6, with D possibly TRBD1 on 5 matching bases. There are 13 residues in the CDR3. Germline-derived CDR1 and CDR2 are SGHVS and FQNEAQ. V was clipped by 5 bases and J by 9 bases, with 11 bases between them. The DNA for the CDR3 is TGTGCCAGCAGCACATGGGGGGGTTCACCCCTCCACTTT. As protein: CASSTWGGSPLHF.

The sample holds many counts of this clonotype. The chain is built from TRBV29-1 and TRBJ1-4, with 8 bases lining up with TRBD1. This CDR3 is 15 amino acids long. V trimming: 5 bases; J trimming: 0 bases; junction bases outside the gene matches: 5. Germline CDR1 SQVTM, CDR2 ANQGSEA. CDR3 protein: CSVPGQGATNEKLFF. CDR3 DNA sequence: TGCAGCGTTCCTGGACAGGGCGCAACTAATGAAAAACTGTTTTTT.

This clonotype was recorded at least ten times. The rearrangement uses TRBV10-2 and TRBJ2-5, with 7 bases lining up with TRBD2. CDR3 size: 12 residues. Trimming took 5 bases from V and 5 from J; bases not matched to a gene: 2. Germline assignment: CDR1 WSHSY and CDR2 SAAADI. The CDR3 protein is CASSHGGETQYF. CDR3 DNA: TGCGCCAGCAGTCACGGGGGGGAGACCCAGTACTTC.

This clonotype was counted between two and nine times. V usage is TRBV20-1 and J usage is TRBJ1-1; D possibly corresponds to TRBD1 (5 bases). Trimming shortened V by 0 bases and J by 1 base, and 15 bases separated the two germline ends. The V gene's germline CDR1 is DFQATT and CDR2 SNEGSKA (reference sequence). The CDR3 sequence is 16 residues long. CDR3 nucleotide sequence: TGCAGTGCTAGAGAAGCCCGGGGACCGAAGAACACTGAAGCTTTCTTT. As protein: CSAREARGPKNTEAFF.

The sample holds a few counts of this clonotype. This chain joins TRBV5-6 and TRBJ2-7; D unresolved. Germline assignment: CDR1 SGHDT and CDR2 YYEEEE. The CDR3 is 14 residues long. The V gene lost 1 base and the J gene lost 2 bases, with 10 bases spanning the gap. CDR3 sequence: CASSLRSTAYEQYF. CDR3 bases: TGTGCCAGCAGCTTGCGCTCTACCGCCTACGAGCAGTACTTC. Drawing the rest from reference TRBV5-6 and TRBJ2-7, the complete variable domain is DAGVTQSPTHLIKTRGQQVTLRCSPKSGHDTVSWYQQALGQGPQFIFQYYEEEERQRGNFPDRFSGHQFPNYSSELNVNALLLGDSALYLCASSLRSTAYEQYFGPGTRLTVT.